These T cell receptor beta chains were read from a single sample in a study of regulatory T cells in long-lasting Graves disease. MiXCR, applied by TCRdb to the multiplex PCR reads, yields one record per CDR3 protein. The sample contains some 250,000 distinct CDR3 sequences, over 20% of which appear only once. The sequencing used peripheral blood mononuclear cells (PBMCs), collected at new diagnosis, from a patient treated with antithyroid drugs. The receptor source for this set is a female donor with Graves disease. CDR3s include the opening cysteine and the closing phenylalanine or tryptophan. The order of the fields is J gene, clone size, V gene, D gene, CDR3 DNA, CDR3 protein. D genes are given only for firm matches. Only part of the rows carry a size: once, few, many, or a class if the clone is expanded.

j_call: TRBJ1-1
clone_size: many
v_call: TRBV6-1
d_call: -
cdr3_nt: TGTGCCGTTAAGGGGCTGAACACTGAAGCTTTCTTT
cdr3_aa: CAVKGLNTEAFF

j_call: TRBJ2-1
clone_size: many
v_call: TRBV20-1
d_call: TRBD1
cdr3_nt: TGCAGTGCCCCTGACAGGGGCCGGAGCTCCTACAATGAGCAGTTCTTC
cdr3_aa: CSAPDRGRSSYNEQFF

j_call: TRBJ2-7
clone_size: many
v_call: TRBV27
d_call: TRBD1
cdr3_nt: TGTGCCAGCAGTTCCCCCGGGACAGCAGATTACGAGCAGTACTTC
cdr3_aa: CASSSPGTADYEQYF

j_call: TRBJ2-7
clone_size: many
v_call: TRBV3-1
d_call: -
cdr3_nt: TGTGCCAGCAGCCAAGATCAGCTAGCCGCAGACTACGAGCAGTACTTC
cdr3_aa: CASSQDQLAADYEQYF

j_call: TRBJ2-3
clone_size: many
v_call: TRBV3-1
d_call: TRBD1
cdr3_nt: TGTGCCAGCAGCCAAGAGGGTCCAGGATGGGCGACAGGGGGCACAGATACGCAGTATTTT
cdr3_aa: CASSQEGPGWATGGTDTQYF

j_call: TRBJ1-3
clone_size: few
v_call: TRBV12-3/TRBV12-4
d_call: TRBD1
cdr3_nt: TGTGCCGGAAGAACAGGGGCTGGAAACACCATATATTTT
cdr3_aa: CAGRTGAGNTIYF

j_call: TRBJ2-7
clone_size: many
v_call: TRBV20-1
d_call: TRBD2
cdr3_nt: TGCAGTGCTAGAGACCAGCGGGGGCTATGGGGCGAGCAGTACTTC
cdr3_aa: CSARDQRGLWGEQYF

j_call: TRBJ2-3
clone_size: few
v_call: TRBV6-2/TRBV6-3
d_call: -
cdr3_nt: TGTGCCAGCAGTTACTCGTCTAGCGGCACAGATACGCAGTATTTT
cdr3_aa: CASSYSSSGTDTQYF

j_call: TRBJ2-5
clone_size: -
v_call: TRBV14
d_call: -
cdr3_nt: TGTGCCAGCAGCCAAGACTCAGGTATTCAAGAGACCCAGTACTTC
cdr3_aa: CASSQDSGIQETQYF

j_call: TRBJ2-2
clone_size: many
v_call: TRBV11-2
d_call: -
cdr3_nt: TGTGCCAGCAGCTTGCGTGGGATGGTGGTCTCCGGGGAGCTGTTTTTT
cdr3_aa: CASSLRGMVVSGELFF

j_call: TRBJ1-5
clone_size: many
v_call: TRBV4-1
d_call: -
cdr3_nt: TGCGCCAGCAGCCAAGTCGCAGGCCCCAATCAGCCCCAGCATTTT
cdr3_aa: CASSQVAGPNQPQHF

j_call: TRBJ1-2
clone_size: few
v_call: TRBV15
d_call: -
cdr3_nt: TGTGCCACCAGCAGAGACATAGCCGGCAGGAATAACGCTAACTATGGCTACACCTTC
cdr3_aa: CATSRDIAGRNNANYGYTF

j_call: TRBJ2-1
clone_size: many
v_call: TRBV5-1
d_call: -
cdr3_nt: TGTGCCAGCAGCACTACAGGTGCCCCCTACAATGAGCAGTTCTTC
cdr3_aa: CASSTTGAPYNEQFF

j_call: TRBJ2-5
clone_size: -
v_call: TRBV7-2
d_call: TRBD1
cdr3_nt: TGTGCCAGCAGCCCACTTGGGCTTGGGACAGGGGGCGCGCGGGAGACCCAGTACTTC
cdr3_aa: CASSPLGLGTGGARETQYF

j_call: TRBJ1-5
clone_size: few
v_call: TRBV19
d_call: TRBD1
cdr3_nt: TGTGCCAGTAAAATGACAGGGCTCAGCAATCAGCCCCAGCATTTT
cdr3_aa: CASKMTGLSNQPQHF

j_call: TRBJ1-5
clone_size: -
v_call: TRBV6-2/TRBV6-3
d_call: -
cdr3_nt: TGTGCCAGCACGGGAGGGCAAAGCAATCAGCCCCAGCATTTT
cdr3_aa: CASTGGQSNQPQHF

j_call: TRBJ2-7
clone_size: -
v_call: TRBV3-1
d_call: -
cdr3_nt: TGTGCCAGCAGCCAACAGGCTCAGGGCGAGCAGTACTTC
cdr3_aa: CASSQQAQGEQYF

j_call: TRBJ2-1
clone_size: many
v_call: TRBV7-2
d_call: TRBD2
cdr3_nt: TGTGCCAGCAGCTACCGGACTAGCGGGGATGAGCAGTTCTTC
cdr3_aa: CASSYRTSGDEQFF

j_call: TRBJ2-5
clone_size: many
v_call: TRBV7-6
d_call: -
cdr3_nt: TGTGCCAGCGAGGGGCAGGGGGGACGAGAGACCCAGTACTTC
cdr3_aa: CASEGQGGRETQYF

j_call: TRBJ1-1
clone_size: -
v_call: TRBV12-3/TRBV12-4
d_call: -
cdr3_nt: TGTGCCAGCAGTTTCACCGAAGGGGCTTTCTTT
cdr3_aa: CASSFTEGAFF

j_call: TRBJ2-3
clone_size: many
v_call: TRBV18
d_call: TRBD1
cdr3_nt: TGTGCCAGCTCACACAGGGGCTCTCTGGCGTCAGATACGCAGTATTTT
cdr3_aa: CASSHRGSLASDTQYF

j_call: TRBJ2-2
clone_size: many
v_call: TRBV9
d_call: -
cdr3_nt: TGTGCCAGCAGCTTAAACCCGAACACCGGGGAGCTGTTTTTT
cdr3_aa: CASSLNPNTGELFF